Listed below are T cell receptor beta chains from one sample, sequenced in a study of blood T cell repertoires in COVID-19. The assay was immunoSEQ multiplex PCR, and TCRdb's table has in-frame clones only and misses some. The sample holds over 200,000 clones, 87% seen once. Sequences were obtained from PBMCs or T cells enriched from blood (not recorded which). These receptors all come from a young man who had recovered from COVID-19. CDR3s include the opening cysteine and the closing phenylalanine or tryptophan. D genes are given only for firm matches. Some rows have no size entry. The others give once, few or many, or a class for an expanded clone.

CDR3nt: TGTGCCAGCAGACTGCAGGAGGTGGGGTACGAGCAGTACTTC
CDR3aa: CASRLQEVGYEQYF
abundance: once
j_gene: TRBJ2-7
d_gene: .
v_gene: TRBV28

CDR3nt: TGTGCCAGCAGTGAATTAGGCAATCAGCCCCAGCATTTT
CDR3aa: CASSELGNQPQHF
abundance: .
j_gene: TRBJ1-5
d_gene: .
v_gene: TRBV6-1

CDR3nt: TGTGCCAGCAGCTTAGGGACAGGGTCCGGCTACACCTTC
CDR3aa: CASSLGTGSGYTF
abundance: .
j_gene: TRBJ1-2
d_gene: TRBD1
v_gene: TRBV11-2

CDR3nt: TGTGCCAGCTCACCGTCGGTCCGACTAGCTGAGGAGCAGTACTTC
CDR3aa: CASSPSVRLAEEQYF
abundance: .
j_gene: TRBJ2-7
d_gene: TRBD2
v_gene: TRBV18

CDR3nt: TGTGCCAGCAGCTTATATGAGGGAGTAGGCGAGCAGTACTTC
CDR3aa: CASSLYEGVGEQYF
abundance: .
j_gene: TRBJ2-7
d_gene: .
v_gene: TRBV7-2

CDR3nt: TGCAGTGCTAGACAGGGGCTCGGCTACACCTTC
CDR3aa: CSARQGLGYTF
abundance: .
j_gene: TRBJ1-2
d_gene: .
v_gene: TRBV20-1

CDR3nt: TGTGCCAGCTTGCCCACGAGTTCCTCTGGAAACACCATATATTTT
CDR3aa: CASLPTSSSGNTIYF
abundance: .
j_gene: TRBJ1-3
d_gene: .
v_gene: TRBV18

CDR3nt: TGTGCCAGCAGTCCCATGTGGACATTAGTTAACTATGGCTACACCTTC
CDR3aa: CASSPMWTLVNYGYTF
abundance: few
j_gene: TRBJ1-2
d_gene: .
v_gene: TRBV28

CDR3nt: TGTGCCAGCAGTAGACTCGGACAGGGAACTGAAGCTTTCTTT
CDR3aa: CASSRLGQGTEAFF
abundance: few
j_gene: TRBJ1-1
d_gene: TRBD1
v_gene: TRBV6-5

CDR3nt: TGTGCCAGTAGTATCGGACAGGGACTAAACTATGGCTACACCTTC
CDR3aa: CASSIGQGLNYGYTF
abundance: .
j_gene: TRBJ1-2
d_gene: TRBD1
v_gene: TRBV19

CDR3nt: TGCGCCAGCAGCTTGGGTGGACAGGGAGAGCAGCCCCAGCATTTT
CDR3aa: CASSLGGQGEQPQHF
abundance: .
j_gene: TRBJ1-5
d_gene: TRBD1
v_gene: TRBV5-1

CDR3nt: TGTGCCAGCAGCCAAGCCGATGGCTACACCTTC
CDR3aa: CASSQADGYTF
abundance: .
j_gene: TRBJ1-2
d_gene: .
v_gene: TRBV6-5

CDR3nt: TGCAGCGTTGACTCGCGCGGGGTTGAGCAGTTCTTC
CDR3aa: CSVDSRGVEQFF
abundance: .
j_gene: TRBJ2-1
d_gene: .
v_gene: TRBV29-1

CDR3nt: TGTGCCAGCAGCGGGACTAGCCTAACCTACGAGCAGTACTTC
CDR3aa: CASSGTSLTYEQYF
abundance: once
j_gene: TRBJ2-7
d_gene: TRBD2
v_gene: TRBV28

CDR3nt: TGCAGTGCTAGTATCGGACTAGCGGGAGGGAGGGAGCTGTTTTTT
CDR3aa: CSASIGLAGGRELFF
abundance: .
j_gene: TRBJ2-2
d_gene: TRBD2
v_gene: TRBV20-1

CDR3nt: TGTGCCAGCAGTTACGAGGGGGCGGGTACAGATACGCAGTATTTT
CDR3aa: CASSYEGAGTDTQYF
abundance: .
j_gene: TRBJ2-3
d_gene: TRBD1
v_gene: TRBV6-5

CDR3nt: TGTGCCAGCATGAGACTAGCGGGATTAGCCAAAAACATTCAGTACTTC
CDR3aa: CASMRLAGLAKNIQYF
abundance: .
j_gene: TRBJ2-4
d_gene: TRBD2
v_gene: TRBV27

CDR3nt: TGTGCCAGCAGTTTGGACACTAACACCGGGGAGCTGTTTTTT
CDR3aa: CASSLDTNTGELFF
abundance: .
j_gene: TRBJ2-2
d_gene: .
v_gene: TRBV27

CDR3nt: TGTGCCAGCAGCTTAGATCGTGGGGGGGCAGGGCCCTTC
CDR3aa: CASSLDRGGAGPF
abundance: .
j_gene: TRBJ1-2
d_gene: .
v_gene: TRBV7-9

CDR3nt: TGTGCCAGCAGCCGGAAAGACTTGAGCGGGAACTACGAGCAGTACTTC
CDR3aa: CASSRKDLSGNYEQYF
abundance: .
j_gene: TRBJ2-7
d_gene: TRBD2
v_gene: TRBV27

CDR3nt: TGTGCCAGCAGTCCGGACTACACTAATGAGCAGTTCTTC
CDR3aa: CASSPDYTNEQFF
abundance: .
j_gene: TRBJ2-1
d_gene: .
v_gene: TRBV4-2

CDR3nt: TGCAGCGCGAGGAGAGTGGGGACAGGGGAATACAATGAGCAGTTCTTC
CDR3aa: CSARRVGTGEYNEQFF
abundance: .
j_gene: TRBJ2-1
d_gene: TRBD1
v_gene: TRBV29-1

CDR3nt: TGTGCCAGCCACCGGGGAGGAAATGTAGACACCATATATTTT
CDR3aa: CASHRGGNVDTIYF
abundance: .
j_gene: TRBJ1-3
d_gene: .
v_gene: TRBV28

CDR3nt: TGTGCCAGCAGCTTGGGAGGGGGCGATCAGCCCCAGCATTTT
CDR3aa: CASSLGGGDQPQHF
abundance: .
j_gene: TRBJ1-5
d_gene: TRBD1
v_gene: TRBV5-5

CDR3nt: TGTGCCAGCAGATTGGCCGGGACAGGGACTGAAGCTTTCTTT
CDR3aa: CASRLAGTGTEAFF
abundance: .
j_gene: TRBJ1-1
d_gene: TRBD1
v_gene: TRBV6-5

CDR3nt: TGTGCCAGCAGCTACAGGGGACTGAAAAACTACGAGCAGTACTTC
CDR3aa: CASSYRGLKNYEQYF
abundance: once
j_gene: TRBJ2-7
d_gene: .
v_gene: TRBV27

CDR3nt: TGTGCCAGCAGGAGAACTACAGGGGCTGGCACTGAAGCTTTCTTT
CDR3aa: CASRRTTGAGTEAFF
abundance: .
j_gene: TRBJ1-1
d_gene: TRBD1
v_gene: TRBV28

CDR3nt: TGTGCCAGCTCAACGGGTGTCAACACCGGGGAGCTGTTTTTT
CDR3aa: CASSTGVNTGELFF
abundance: .
j_gene: TRBJ2-2
d_gene: .
v_gene: TRBV2

CDR3nt: TGTGCCAGCAGCCCCTCCGGACAGGCAGTCCACGAGCAGTACTTC
CDR3aa: CASSPSGQAVHEQYF
abundance: .
j_gene: TRBJ2-7
d_gene: TRBD1
v_gene: TRBV4-2

CDR3nt: TGTGCCAGCAGTTTACCCCGGGTCCTAACCCAGCCCCAGCATTTT
CDR3aa: CASSLPRVLTQPQHF
abundance: once
j_gene: TRBJ1-5
d_gene: .
v_gene: TRBV28

CDR3nt: TGTGCCAGCAGTCCTGGGCCCCGCACAGAATGGTTCTTC
CDR3aa: CASSPGPRTEWFF
abundance: .
j_gene: TRBJ2-1
d_gene: .
v_gene: TRBV28

CDR3nt: TGTGCCAGCAGCTTTGGTACCGACAGGGTGGAGACCCAGTACTTC
CDR3aa: CASSFGTDRVETQYF
abundance: .
j_gene: TRBJ2-5
d_gene: TRBD1
v_gene: TRBV5-4

CDR3nt: TGTGCCAGTAGTTACTCTGGACAGCCCTATGGCTACACCTTC
CDR3aa: CASSYSGQPYGYTF
abundance: .
j_gene: TRBJ1-2
d_gene: .
v_gene: TRBV19

CDR3nt: TGTGCCAGCAGCCCAGAAGTCTCCGAGCGGGAAAAACTGTTTTTT
CDR3aa: CASSPEVSEREKLFF
abundance: .
j_gene: TRBJ1-4
d_gene: .
v_gene: TRBV2

CDR3nt: TGTGCCAGCAGCCCGCAGGGACTAGCGGCGACCTACGAGCAGTACTTC
CDR3aa: CASSPQGLAATYEQYF
abundance: once
j_gene: TRBJ2-7
d_gene: TRBD2
v_gene: TRBV3-1/TRBV3-2